Described below is a single TCR beta chain sequence and its context. The sample originates from a study of T cell responses to AZD1222 COVID-19 vaccine. Clones were read by immunoSEQ multiplex PCR, and TCRdb kept only the in-frame ones, dropping some. The sample has some 120,000 clones, 91% seen once; the top ten hold 4.5%. The length of the CDR3 is 13 residues. CDR1 and CDR2 (germline): SQVTM, ANQGSEA. The germline V and J ends were trimmed by 1 base and 1 base, with 7 bases remaining between them. The sequence came from an adult in good health. The rearrangement links TRBV29-1 to TRBJ1-1; TRBD1 is a possible D gene (6 bases). The input for sequencing was peripheral blood, taken on day 0 of AZD1222 vaccination. CDR3 sequence reads: CSVEGTANTEAFF. CDR3 nucleotides: TGCAGCGTTGAAGGGACAGCGAACACTGAAGCTTTCTTT.